This T cell receptor (beta chain) was sequenced for a study of blood T cell repertoires in COVID-19. Across the study: Material from acute and convalescent COVID-19 was sourced from the United States, Italy and Spain. T cells, B-cell-depleted T cells, or PBMCs provided the cDNA or gDNA that served as material.

Authors' methods: Quantification of nucleated cells was approximated via reference gene primer amplification. The method was immunoSEQ multiplex PCR; TCRdb's version includes in-frame clones alone and lacks a portion of them. V, J and clone size derive from that table, while D and trimming were established from the DNA sequence. The sample shows roughly 50,000 clones, around 90% of them seen only once. This clone is a singleton in its sample. Germline V gene lookup returns CDR1 SGDLS and CDR2 YYNGEE. This CDR3 is built from 13 residues. Trimming shortened V by 4 bases and J by 4 bases, and 9 bases separated the two germline ends.

The receptor was derived from a man aged 80 or over with acute or convalescent COVID-19. This chain joins TRBV9 and TRBJ1-5; D not resolved. Specimen: peripheral blood. CDR3 DNA sequence: TGTGCCAGCAGCCAAAGCTTGAATCAGCCCCAGCATTTT. The encoded protein is CASSQSLNQPQHF.